This T cell receptor (beta chain) was identified during a study of blood T cell repertoires in COVID-19 (dated by TCRdb to about 2020). About the investigation overall: The collaborator samples originated in the United States, Italy and Spain and spanned the acute and convalescent phases of COVID-19. Where available, HLA class I and class II types were obtained from metadata supplied by the sample provider rather than from assay-based typing. The material from the prospective study consisted of cDNA or gDNA derived from T cells, B-cell-depleted T cells, or PBMCs. A freely available public database, intended as a resource for researchers studying the immune response to SARS-CoV-2, is where the repertoires were released. The sample metadata nearly always contained a de-identified subject ID, COVID-19 status, age in years and sex. Deeply sampled blood TCRbeta repertoires from subjects exposed to, actively infected with, or recovered from COVID-19 were included in the dataset. Samples came from the ongoing ImmuneRACE study (first 160 participants) plus 1,254 subjects from 6 global collaborators. Broad study findings and their caveats: Clinical and demographic metadata were provided uncurated, with the amount varying by source and participant.

A note on this clone: The antigen it binds to is not known. Qualities for individual bases were not recorded, and no much larger clone is one base off.

At one collaborating source in Seattle, patients were enrolled during active infection and were followed longitudinally through the course of disease. Each collaborating institution followed its own protocols to collect whole blood in K2EDTA tubes. For TCRbeta analysis, collaborator samples were shipped as frozen whole blood, as isolated PBMCs, or as DNA extracted from either sample type. The immunoSEQ Assay, a bias-controlled multiplex PCR, was used to amplify TCRbeta CDR3 regions from genomic DNA. On the study's bioinformatics: The number of nucleated cells in each sample was estimated from the amplification of reference gene primers within the assay. To quantify the absolute abundance of each unique TCRbeta CDR3 rearrangement, sequence reads were collapsed and filtered. For each sample, productive Simpson clonality was calculated by taking the square root of Simpson's diversity index across productive rearrangements. The source is immuneACCESS, and TCRdb retained only in-frame sequences with V and J called. Part of the clones is not carried over; for the studies checked, unresolved V genes explain less than half of this, and the remainder is unexplained. V, J and clone size were drawn from that table, and D and trimming were deduced from the DNA. The sample table holds 300,000 to 450,000 clones, of which approximately 90% were seen once. The ten largest clones add up to approximately 4.1% of the sample.

Per the germline V gene, SGHTA is the CDR1 and FQGTGA is the CDR2. From cysteine to phenylalanine, the CDR3 is 15 amino acids long. Only the CDR3 region is kept as DNA, spanning 45 bases read in frame from base 1. Germline trimming amounts to 1 base on V and 2 bases on J, with 3 as the count of junction bases outside the gene matches. Sequencing used peripheral blood. The chain is made from TRBV7-3 and TRBJ2-7, with 9 junctional bases fitting TRBD2. This sequence originates from a woman aged 60-75 years with COVID-19, enrolled during active disease. The nucleotide sequence reads as follows: TGTGCCAGCAGCTTAAGTACTAGCGGGCCCTACGAGCAGTACTTC. It translates to CASSLSTSGPYEQYF.